This T cell receptor (beta chain) was retrieved from a study of blood T cell repertoires in COVID-19. Study-level background: Acute and convalescent COVID-19 samples came from the United States, Italy and Spain.

This clone showed up just a few times. In the authors' workflow: Reference gene primer amplification gave nucleated cell count estimates. Sequenced by immunoSEQ multiplex PCR; TCRdb stores in-frame clones only, minus some. V and J calls and clone size are given by that table; D and trimming were obtained from the DNA. The table lists about 110,000 clones, 72% of them singletons, with more than 7.5% in the top ten. Germline-derived CDR1 and CDR2 are MNHNY and SVGAGI (reference sequence). The CDR3 is 14 residues long. Trimming cost V 6 bases and J 1 base, with 9 bases left between them. The clonotype comes from a woman aged 55-75 years with acute or convalescent COVID-19. V gene TRBV6-6 combines with J gene TRBJ1-4; D remains ambiguous. The sequenced sample was peripheral blood. This chain's CDR3 is CASSRAGTNEKLFF. The CDR3 bases are TGTGCCAGCAGCCGCGCAGGAACTAATGAAAAACTGTTTTTT.